The present entry profiles one TCR beta chain with its context. This specimen belongs to a study of blood T cell repertoires in COVID-19. In the study overall: Acute and convalescent COVID-19 samples came from the United States, Italy and Spain.

J gave up 6 bases and V 4 bases, and 6 bases lay outside the gene matches. From germline, CDR1 is SGHRS and CDR2 YFSETQ. The length of the CDR3 is 15 residues. This table comes from immunoSEQ multiplex PCR, and its TCRdb copy is limited to in-frame clones, with some not included. The table shows more than 200,000 clones, with over 75% occurring only once. The chain is built from TRBV5-1 and TRBJ1-4; 10 bases align to TRBD1. The sequence was collected from a man aged 50-60 years with acute or convalescent COVID-19. The sequencing input was peripheral blood. The CDR3 spells CASSGGTGEHEKLFF. The CDR3 bases are TGCGCCAGCAGCGGCGGGACAGGGGAGCATGAAAAACTGTTTTTT.